These 31 T cell receptor beta chains were sequenced from one sample in a study of blood T cell repertoires in COVID-19. TCRdb keeps only in-frame clones here, not all; method: immunoSEQ multiplex PCR. The table shows roughly 100,000 clones, with about 80% occurring only once. The sample was peripheral blood. These receptors were collected from a human donor in a cohort sampled during active or convalescent COVID-19.

The rearrangement links TRBV30 to TRBJ1-4, with a weak D call TRBD1 (5 bases). The CDR3 runs 14 residues. Trimming shortened V by 0 bases and J by 8 bases, and 13 bases separated the two germline ends. The germline V gene has CDR1 GTSNPN and CDR2 SVGIG (reference sequence). The CDR3 loop reads CAWSVEGVTEKLFF. In DNA form, the CDR3 reads TGTGCCTGGAGTGTAGAAGGGGTGACGGAAAAACTGTTTTTT.

J is TRBJ1-5 and V is TRBV30; D unclear. Germline V CDR1 and CDR2: GTSNPN, SVGIG (reference sequence). The CDR3 sequence is 14 residues long. Trimming shortened V by 0 bases and J by 1 base, and 7 bases separated the two germline ends. This CDR3 is CAWSVTASNQPQHF. The CDR3 coding sequence is TGTGCCTGGAGTGTAACTGCAAGCAATCAGCCCCAGCATTTT.

The V gene is TRBV11-1, the J gene TRBJ2-5, with D possibly matching TRBD2 (6 bases). Per germline, CDR1 SGHAT and CDR2 FQDESV (reference sequence). CDR3 length: 15 amino acids. Trimming took 3 bases from V and 2 from J, leaving 13 bases between them. CDR3 nucleotide sequence: TGTGCCAGCAGCTTCGGAGGGGCGGGGCAAGAGACCCAGTACTTC. It encodes CASSFGGAGQETQYF.

V and J are TRBV11-2 and TRBJ1-1, with D uncertain. V lost 5 bases and J 9 bases, leaving 10 bases between the germline ends. The length of the CDR3 is 11 residues. Germline-derived CDR1 and CDR2 are SGHAT and FQNNGV. CDR3 sequence: CASSRSMQAFF. The CDR3 nucleotides are TGTGCCAGCAGCCGGTCCATGCAAGCTTTCTTT.

V usage is TRBV12-5 and J usage is TRBJ1-5; 7 bases line up with TRBD1. V lost 5 bases and J lost 3; bases outside the gene matches: 7. The CDR3 extends over 15 amino acids. The V gene's germline CDR1 is LGHNT and CDR2 FRNRAP. CDR3 protein: CASGPTGRSNQPQHF. The CDR3 nucleotides are TGTGCTAGTGGTCCGACAGGGCGGTCCAATCAGCCCCAGCATTTT.

J is TRBJ2-3 and V is TRBV27, with 8 bases lining up with TRBD2. The length of the CDR3 is 17 residues. The trim removed 0 bases at V and 2 bases at J, leaving 7 bases unmatched. CDR1 is MNHEY and CDR2 is SMNVEV in the germline V gene (reference sequence). Here the CDR3 DNA reads TGTGCCAGCAGTTTATCCCCCTTAGCGGGGTCCACAGATACGCAGTATTTT. Its translation is CASSLSPLAGSTDTQYF.

This clone was counted only a few times. This chain connects TRBV7-8 to TRBJ2-2, with D possibly TRBD2 on 5 matching bases. This CDR3 region has 15 residues. The V end lost 4 bases, the J end lost 0 bases, and 9 bases lay between the germline ends. Germline V gene data show CDR1 as SGHVS and CDR2 as FQNEAQ. CDR3 nucleotide sequence: TGTGCCAGCAGCTCCCTGAGGGCGAACACCGGGGAGCTGTTTTTT. Its protein product is CASSSLRANTGELFF.

This sequence joins TRBV6-1 and TRBJ2-7; D is ambiguous. CDR1 and CDR2 from the germline V gene are MNHNS and SASEGT. With 0 bases removed from V and 0 bases from J, the gap between germline ends came to 12 bases. This CDR3 spans 16 amino acids. CDR3 DNA sequence: TGTGCCAGCAGTGAAGCGAACTTTAGGAGCTCCTACGAGCAGTACTTC. Translating gives CASSEANFRSSYEQYF.

The chain combines TRBV19 with TRBJ1-5, with D maybe TRBD1 (6 bases). The CDR3 is made up of 16 amino acids. The V and J ends lost 3 bases and 10 bases respectively, with 22 bases between them. CDR1 and CDR2 from the germline V gene are LNHDA and SQIVND (reference sequence). The CDR3 reads CASSMDSPQHFLPQHF. The CDR3 region has the DNA TGTGCCAGTAGTATGGACAGCCCGCAGCATTTTCTCCCCCAGCATTTT.

This clone was detected only once. V and J are TRBV5-6 and TRBJ2-7; TRBD1 might be the D (5 bases). The CDR3 length is 14 residues. Germline V gene data show CDR1 as SGHDT and CDR2 as YYEEEE. V was cut by 1 base and J by 6 bases, with 14 bases left in between. Here the CDR3 DNA reads TGTGCCAGCAGCTTGTTTCAGGGTTTCGGCGAGCAGTACTTC. Amino acid sequence: CASSLFQGFGEQYF.

This chain's CDR3 is CASSGTGTNYGYTF. The CDR3 DNA sequence: TGTGCCAGCAGCGGAACCGGGACTAACTATGGCTACACCTTC. This rearrangement joins TRBV7-9 to TRBJ1-2; D unclear. The CDR3 consists of 14 residues. Germline V gene data show CDR1 as SEHNR and CDR2 as FQNEAQ (reference sequence). V lost 5 bases and J 0 bases, leaving 10 bases between the germline ends.

J is TRBJ1-6 and V is TRBV5-4; 8 bases are a match to TRBD1. V lost 4 bases and J lost 7; bases outside the gene matches: 7. CDR3 length equals 15 residues. Germline V gives CDR1 SGHNT, CDR2 YYREEE (reference sequence). The CDR3 is CASSTKQGVNSPLHF. The CDR3 DNA reads TGTGCCAGCAGCACCAAACAGGGGGTGAATTCACCCCTCCACTTT.

The chain couples TRBV12-3 or TRBV12-4 to TRBJ1-5; 8 nucleotides align to TRBD1. V trimming: 3 bases; J trimming: 7 bases; junction bases outside the gene matches: 2. The CDR3 consists of 13 residues. CDR3 loop: CASSFTGGQPQHF. The CDR3 DNA reads as TGTGCCAGCAGTTTTACAGGGGGGCAGCCCCAGCATTTT.

The chain couples TRBV7-2 to TRBJ2-7; D not certain. V was clipped by 7 bases and J by 1 base, with 14 bases between them. The CDR3 has 14 residues. Germline values: CDR1 SGHTA, CDR2 FQGNSA. The CDR3 DNA reads TGTGCCAGCAAAAACAGCCCCACGTCCTACGAGCAGTACTTC. This codes for CASKNSPTSYEQYF. The full variable domain, its missing parts supplied by reference TRBV7-2 and TRBJ2-7, is GAGVSQSPSNKVTEKGKDVELRCDPISGHTALYWYRQSLGQGLEFLIYFQGNSAPDKSGLPSDRFSAERTGGSVSTLTIQRTQQEDSAVYLCASKNSPTSYEQYFGPGTRLTVT.

The chain recombines TRBV15 with TRBJ2-7; TRBD1 matches 8 bases. V trimming: 7 bases; J trimming: 7 bases; junction bases outside the gene matches: 9. Germline CDR1 LNHNV, CDR2 YYDKDF (reference sequence). The CDR3 is 13 residues long. CDR3 nucleotide sequence: TGTGCCACCAACCCCAGGGGGCTCGGGGAGCAGTACTTC. Amino acid sequence: CATNPRGLGEQYF.

The rearrangement joins TRBV5-1 to TRBJ2-3, with D perhaps TRBD2 (6 bases). The V gene lost 6 bases and the J gene lost 4 bases, with 21 bases spanning the gap. The germline gives CDR1 SGHRS, CDR2 YFSETQ. The CDR3 length is 16 residues. Written as DNA, the CDR3 is TGCGCCAGCAACCTGTGGGGGGTACGAGGGGCAGATACGCAGTATTTT. Residues: CASNLWGVRGADTQYF. Full variable domain (outside the CDR3, taken from reference TRBV5-1 and TRBJ2-3): KAGVTQTPRYLIKTRGQQVTLSCSPISGHRSVSWYQQTPGQGLQFLFEYFSETQRNKGNFPGRFSGRQFSNSRSEMNVSTLELGDSALYLCASNLWGVRGADTQYFGPGTRLTVL.

The chain joins TRBV15 to TRBJ1-2, with 8 bases identical to TRBD1. The germline gives CDR1 LNHNV, CDR2 YYDKDF (reference sequence). V lost 3 bases, J lost 5 bases, and 8 bases stayed unmatched. The length of the CDR3 is 15 residues. In DNA, the CDR3 is TGTGCCACCAGCAGCTCGGCAGGGGGCTTTTATGGCTACACCTTC. Protein sequence: CATSSSAGGFYGYTF.

The chain is built from TRBV10-3 and TRBJ1-2; D unresolved. Germline V gives CDR1 ENHRY, CDR2 SYGVKD. The CDR3 length is 14 residues. V was trimmed by 2 bases and J by 5 bases, leaving 12 bases between them. CDR3 sequence: CAISEEIDTYGYTF. As DNA, the CDR3 is TGTGCCATCAGTGAGGAAATAGACACATATGGCTACACCTTC.

The chain employs TRBV19 and TRBJ1-5, with TRBD1 identical over 11 bases. CDR1 and CDR2 (germline): LNHDA, SQIVND (reference sequence). The CDR3 contains 16 residues. With 7 bases clipped from V and 4 bases from J, the junction kept 9 bases outside the gene matches. The CDR3 here is CASNTDRGRLNQPQHF. Written as DNA, the CDR3 is TGTGCCAGTAATACGGACAGGGGGCGGTTAAATCAGCCCCAGCATTTT.

The rearrangement uses TRBV5-1 and TRBJ2-3, with D possibly matching TRBD2 (6 bases). CDR1 and CDR2 from the germline V gene are SGHRS and YFSETQ. CDR3 size: 15 residues. The V end lost 0 bases, the J end lost 0 bases, and 8 bases lay between the germline ends. CDR3 DNA: TGCGCCAGCAGCTTGGGAGGGAGGAGCACAGATACGCAGTATTTT. Its protein is CASSLGGRSTDTQYF. Full variable domain (remainder filled in from reference TRBV5-1 and TRBJ2-3): KAGVTQTPRYLIKTRGQQVTLSCSPISGHRSVSWYQQTPGQGLQFLFEYFSETQRNKGNFPGRFSGRQFSNSRSEMNVSTLELGDSALYLCASSLGGRSTDTQYFGPGTRLTVL.

This chain links TRBV4-3 with TRBJ1-1; a weak D match, TRBD1 (5 bases). The germline V gene encodes CDR1 LGHNA and CDR2 YSLEER. With 1 base removed from V and 4 bases from J, the gap between germline ends came to 19 bases. The CDR3 length is 17 residues. CDR3 DNA: TGCGCCAGCAGCCAAGTAGGGGTGGCGGGGACTGGCACTGAAGCTTTCTTT. As protein: CASSQVGVAGTGTEAFF.

V gene TRBV30 combines with J gene TRBJ2-7; TRBD1 matches 11 bases. This CDR3 contains 14 residues. Germline CDR1 and CDR2: GTSNPN and SVGIG (reference sequence). J lost 5 bases, V lost 2 bases, and 5 bases had no gene match. CDR3 residues: CAWSRTGGGHEQYF. CDR3 nucleotides: TGTGCCTGGAGTAGGACAGGGGGCGGCCACGAGCAGTACTTC.

This chain links TRBV19 with TRBJ2-2, with TRBD2 matching 7 bases. Germline CDR1 is LNHDA and CDR2 is SQIVND (reference sequence). This CDR3 has 16 amino acids. The junction had 9 bases not matched to a gene; V was cut back by 3 bases and J by 5 bases. CDR3 DNA: TGTGCCAGTAGTATCGGGGAGGGGATAAGAACCGGGGAGCTGTTTTTT. It encodes CASSIGEGIRTGELFF.

The J gene is TRBJ1-2, the V gene TRBV5-1; 11 nucleotides align to TRBD1. CDR1 is SGHRS and CDR2 is YFSETQ in the germline V gene. V was pared by 4 bases and J by 5 bases, with 16 bases of the junction left unmatched. The CDR3 length is 18 residues. The CDR3 sequence is CASSRRGQGDDVHYGYTF. In DNA, the CDR3 is TGCGCCAGCAGCCGCAGGGGACAGGGGGACGATGTCCATTATGGCTACACCTTC.

The CDR3 nucleotides are TGTGCCAGCAGCTTAACCCAGGCAGGGACCCAGTACTTC. Its translation: CASSLTQAGTQYF. The chain combines TRBV7-3 with TRBJ2-5; no clear D. The CDR3 runs 13 residues. The V gene's germline CDR1 is SGHTA and CDR2 FQGTGA. The V end was cut by 0 bases, the J end by 7 bases, with 9 bases between.

The rearrangement links TRBV5-4 to TRBJ1-1; D is perhaps TRBD1 (6 bases). The ends were cut back, 4 bases at V and 1 base at J, with 11 bases in the middle. The CDR3 length is 14 residues. CDR1 is SGHNT, CDR2 YYREEE, per germline (reference sequence). In nucleotides, the CDR3 is TGTGCCAGCAGCCTTCAGGGGAGGAACACTGAAGCTTTCTTT. This gives the protein CASSLQGRNTEAFF.

The chain uses TRBV30 and TRBJ1-2; TRBD1 aligns across 7 bases. CDR1 and CDR2 from the germline V gene are GTSNPN and SVGIG (reference sequence). The CDR3 is 15 amino acids. V dropped 2 bases and J dropped 5; count of bases not matched to a gene: 11. The CDR3 nucleotides read TGTGCCTGGAGTCCCGGACAGGAATGGGAGTATGGCTACACCTTC. Residues: CAWSPGQEWEYGYTF.

This clone has just one count. This rearrangement joins TRBV2 to TRBJ1-2; TRBD1 agrees at 9 bases. CDR1 is SNHLY and CDR2 is FYNNEI in the germline V gene. The CDR3 contains 14 residues. The V segment lost 5 bases and the J segment 7 bases; nucleotides outside the gene matches: 8. The DNA for the CDR3 is TGTGCCAGCAGTAAAACAGGGGGCGCAGGTGGCTACACCTTC. Residues: CASSKTGGAGGYTF.

V usage is TRBV6-1 and J usage is TRBJ1-1, with 7 bases lining up with TRBD1. CDR3 length equals 14 residues. Germline lookup yields CDR1 MNHNS and CDR2 SASEGT. The V gene end was trimmed by 2 bases and the J gene end by 4 bases; junction bases not matched to a gene: 4. CDR3: CASSEQPGGTEAFF. CDR3 sequence (DNA): TGTGCCAGCAGTGAACAGCCAGGGGGCACTGAAGCTTTCTTT.

J is TRBJ1-6 and V is TRBV19, with 9 bases lining up with TRBD1. After removal of 0 bases from V and 10 bases from J, the junction contained 4 bases not matched to a gene. The CDR3 contains 15 residues. CDR1 LNHDA and CDR2 SQIVND come from the germline V gene (reference sequence). This CDR3 reads CASSIEGTGISPLHF. CDR3 nucleotides: TGTGCCAGTAGTATAGAGGGGACAGGGATCTCACCCCTCCACTTT. The complete variable domain, with remaining parts taken from reference TRBV19 and TRBJ1-6, reads DGGITQSPKYLFRKEGQNVTLSCEQNLNHDAMYWYRQDPGQGLRLIYYSQIVNDFQKGDIAEGYSVSREKKESFPLTVTSAQKNPTAFYLCASSIEGTGISPLHFGNGTRLTVT.

In its sample, this clone was seen a few times. The chain links TRBV27 to TRBJ2-7; 8 bases map to TRBD1. After removal of 5 bases from V and 4 bases from J, the junction contained 4 bases not matched to a gene. Germline V gives CDR1 MNHEY, CDR2 SMNVEV (reference sequence). This CDR3 spans 13 amino acids. CDR3 nucleotides: TGTGCCAGCAGTATGGACAGGGATTACGAGCAGTACTTC. Translating gives CASSMDRDYEQYF.